This is a list of T cell receptor beta chains from one sample in a study. TCRdb passed the 5' RACE reads through MiXCR, listing each CDR3 protein once. Of some 40,000 distinct CDR3 sequences listed, about a fifth were seen once; the top ten hold around 4.5%. Material for sequencing was Tregs sorted from a lymph node. These receptors all stem from a female donor with breast cancer. Both conserved end residues are part of each CDR3. D genes are given only for firm matches. Some rows mark clone size as missing; the rest say once, few, many or name a class of expanded clone.

CDR3: CASSVGGLAGHEQYF
DNA: TGTGCCAGCAGCGTGGGGGGACTAGCGGGCCACGAGCAGTACTTC
J: TRBJ2-7
size: NA
V: TRBV9
length: 15
D: TRBD2

CDR3: CASSLGITGAYEQYF
DNA: TGTGCCAGCAGCTTAGGGATAACAGGAGCCTACGAGCAGTACTTC
J: TRBJ2-7
size: NA
V: TRBV7-8
length: 15
D: NA

CDR3: CASRSPGLAGGGTGELFF
DNA: TGTGCCAGCAGGTCCCCCGGACTAGCGGGAGGGGGGACCGGGGAGCTGTTTTTT
J: TRBJ2-2
size: NA
V: TRBV28
length: 18
D: TRBD2

CDR3: CASSRYFTAAATEAFF
DNA: TGCGCCAGCAGCCGATACTTCACAGCGGCGGCCACTGAAGCTTTCTTT
J: TRBJ1-1
size: many
V: TRBV4-1
length: 16
D: NA

CDR3: CASSPSGHEQFF
DNA: TGCGCCAGCAGCCCTAGCGGGCATGAGCAGTTCTTC
J: TRBJ2-1
size: many
V: TRBV4-1
length: 12
D: TRBD2

CDR3: CASSLDAWEQFF
DNA: TGTGCCAGCAGCTTAGATGCCTGGGAGCAGTTCTTC
J: TRBJ2-1
size: medium-sized
V: TRBV7-2
length: 12
D: NA

CDR3: CSVEDRDFRYNEQFF
DNA: TGCAGCGTTGAAGACCGGGACTTCCGCTACAATGAGCAGTTCTTC
J: TRBJ2-1
size: few
V: TRBV29-1
length: 15
D: NA

CDR3: CASSEAWGVKTQYF
DNA: TGTGCCAGCAGTGAAGCGTGGGGGGTTAAGACCCAGTACTTC
J: TRBJ2-5
size: many
V: TRBV6-1
length: 14
D: NA

CDR3: CASSFRLAGPGDTQYF
DNA: TGTGCCAGCAGCTTCCGACTAGCGGGCCCCGGGGATACGCAGTATTTT
J: TRBJ2-3
size: few
V: TRBV5-4
length: 16
D: TRBD2

CDR3: CASRDRGYEQYF
DNA: TGTGCCAGCCGGGACAGGGGCTACGAGCAGTACTTC
J: TRBJ2-7
size: few
V: TRBV28
length: 12
D: TRBD1

CDR3: CASSLDGSITGELFF
DNA: TGCGCCAGCAGCTTGGACGGGAGTATCACCGGGGAGCTGTTTTTT
J: TRBJ2-2
size: many
V: TRBV5-1
length: 15
D: NA

CDR3: CASSPPGTAGNEQFF
DNA: TGCGCCAGCAGCCCGCCCGGGACAGCGGGCAATGAGCAGTTCTTC
J: TRBJ2-1
size: few
V: TRBV5-1
length: 15
D: NA

CDR3: CATSRDHGIQYF
DNA: TGTGCCACCAGCAGAGATCACGGCATTCAGTACTTC
J: TRBJ2-4
size: few
V: TRBV15
length: 12
D: NA

CDR3: CASSQGSPDTQYF
DNA: TGTGCCAGCAGCCAAGGTTCCCCAGATACGCAGTATTTT
J: TRBJ2-3
size: NA
V: TRBV3-1
length: 13
D: NA

CDR3: CASSGAPGANQPQHF
DNA: TGTGCCAGCAGTGGCGCGCCAGGGGCCAATCAGCCCCAGCATTTT
J: TRBJ1-5
size: many
V: TRBV6-1
length: 15
D: NA

CDR3: CASSLPWTNEDRAPYGYTF
DNA: TGCGCCAGCAGCTTGCCCTGGACGAATGAGGACAGGGCACCCTATGGCTACACCTTC
J: TRBJ1-2
size: NA
V: TRBV5-1
length: 19
D: TRBD1

CDR3: CASSAVHSGTDTQYF
DNA: TGCGCCAGCAGCGCTGTTCATTCCGGCACAGATACGCAGTATTTT
J: TRBJ2-3
size: many
V: TRBV5-1
length: 15
D: NA

CDR3: CASSQAPMGVGTGELFF
DNA: TGCGCCAGCAGCCAAGCCCCCATGGGTGTTGGGACCGGGGAGCTGTTTTTT
J: TRBJ2-2
size: few
V: TRBV4-1
length: 17
D: NA

CDR3: CASSQWGTEAFF
DNA: TGTGCCAGCAGCCAGTGGGGGACTGAAGCTTTCTTT
J: TRBJ1-1
size: many
V: TRBV7-9
length: 12
D: NA

CDR3: CASSPVRNGAFF
DNA: TGTGCCAGCAGTCCTGTGAGAAACGGAGCTTTCTTT
J: TRBJ1-1
size: many
V: TRBV6-6
length: 12
D: NA

CDR3: CASEPEAYGYTF
DNA: TGTGCCAGTGAGCCGGAGGCCTATGGCTACACCTTC
J: TRBJ1-2
size: few
V: TRBV5-5
length: 12
D: NA

CDR3: CASSSEARPDTQYF
DNA: TGTGCCAGCAGCTCGGAGGCCCGGCCAGATACGCAGTATTTT
J: TRBJ2-3
size: NA
V: TRBV5-5
length: 14
D: NA

CDR3: CASSLRGPRADTQYF
DNA: TGCGCCAGCAGCTTACGCGGCCCCAGGGCAGATACGCAGTATTTT
J: TRBJ2-3
size: many
V: TRBV5-1
length: 15
D: NA

CDR3: CATKNRAGANVLTF
DNA: TGCGCCACCAAAAACAGGGCTGGGGCCAACGTCCTGACTTTC
J: TRBJ2-6
size: NA
V: TRBV10-2
length: 14
D: NA

CDR3: CASSYDRGSGNTIYF
DNA: TGTGCCAGCAGCTACGACAGGGGTTCTGGAAACACCATATATTTT
J: TRBJ1-3
size: NA
V: TRBV7-9
length: 15
D: TRBD1

CDR3: CASSSPLDTQYF
DNA: TGTGCCAGCAGCTCCCCCCTGGATACGCAGTATTTT
J: TRBJ2-3
size: many
V: TRBV13
length: 12
D: NA

CDR3: CASSLHREGNEQFF
DNA: TGTGCCAGCAGCCTGCACCGGGAGGGCAATGAGCAGTTCTTC
J: TRBJ2-1
size: many
V: TRBV27
length: 14
D: TRBD2

CDR3: CASRISGLDEQFF
DNA: TGTGCCAGCAGGATTTCGGGGTTGGATGAGCAGTTCTTC
J: TRBJ2-1
size: few
V: TRBV2
length: 13
D: NA

CDR3: CASSLVHVRQGPNTEAFF
DNA: TGCGCCAGCAGCTTGGTCCACGTACGACAGGGACCGAACACTGAAGCTTTCTTT
J: TRBJ1-1
size: many
V: TRBV5-1
length: 18
D: TRBD1

CDR3: CASTNNIGNIQYF
DNA: TGCGCCAGCACCAACAACATAGGGAACATTCAGTACTTC
J: TRBJ2-4
size: many
V: TRBV4-1
length: 13
D: NA

CDR3: CSARDLASGVRDTQYF
DNA: TGCAGTGCTAGAGATTTAGCTAGCGGGGTCCGGGATACGCAGTATTTT
J: TRBJ2-3
size: few
V: TRBV20-1
length: 16
D: TRBD2

CDR3: CATGQGTYEQYF
DNA: TGTGCCACTGGACAGGGGACCTACGAGCAGTACTTC
J: TRBJ2-7
size: few
V: TRBV27
length: 12
D: TRBD1

CDR3: CSAFNGYSGNTTYF
DNA: TGCAGTGCTTTCAACGGCTACTCTGGAAACACCACATATTTT
J: TRBJ1-3
size: NA
V: TRBV20-1
length: 14
D: NA

CDR3: CSAPKPGLTDTQYF
DNA: TGCAGTGCTCCAAAACCGGGACTAACAGATACGCAGTATTTT
J: TRBJ2-3
size: NA
V: TRBV20-1
length: 14
D: TRBD2

CDR3: CASSLSGVYGYTF
DNA: TGTGCCAGCAGCTTATCAGGGGTCTATGGCTACACCTTC
J: TRBJ1-2
size: many
V: TRBV7-2
length: 13
D: NA

CDR3: CSARGGTSSYNEQFF
DNA: TGCAGTGCTAGAGGTGGGACGAGCTCCTACAATGAGCAGTTCTTC
J: TRBJ2-1
size: many
V: TRBV20-1
length: 15
D: NA

CDR3: CATSDLGNREQFF
DNA: TGTGCCACCAGTGATTTGGGGAATCGGGAGCAGTTCTTC
J: TRBJ2-1
size: many
V: TRBV24-1
length: 13
D: NA

CDR3: CSASAGHRSSGNTIYF
DNA: TGCAGTGCTTCCGCGGGACACCGCAGCTCTGGAAACACCATATATTTT
J: TRBJ1-3
size: NA
V: TRBV20-1
length: 16
D: NA

CDR3: CASSSPNLRQGEAKNIQYF
DNA: TGTGCCAGCAGCTCCCCCAATCTAAGACAGGGGGAGGCCAAAAACATTCAGTACTTC
J: TRBJ2-4
size: NA
V: TRBV7-9
length: 19
D: TRBD1

CDR3: CASLRGNYEQYF
DNA: TGTGCCAGTCTCCGGGGAAACTACGAGCAGTACTTC
J: TRBJ2-7
size: NA
V: TRBV27
length: 12
D: NA

CDR3: CSVSRGTYEQYF
DNA: TGCAGCGTTTCCCGGGGAACCTACGAGCAGTACTTC
J: TRBJ2-7
size: few
V: TRBV29-1
length: 12
D: NA

CDR3: CATLGGFEQYF
DNA: TGTGCCACGCTAGGAGGGTTCGAGCAGTACTTC
J: TRBJ2-7
size: few
V: TRBV10-3
length: 11
D: NA

CDR3: CASRDGNTGELFF
DNA: TGTGCCAGCAGAGACGGAAACACCGGGGAGCTGTTTTTT
J: TRBJ2-2
size: NA
V: TRBV9
length: 13
D: NA

CDR3: CASGTAYNSPLHF
DNA: TGTGCCAGTGGGACAGCCTATAATTCACCCCTCCACTTT
J: TRBJ1-6
size: few
V: TRBV6-1
length: 13
D: TRBD1

CDR3: CASSVTAGSAEAFF
DNA: TGTGCCAGCAGCGTTACGGCGGGGTCCGCTGAAGCTTTCTTT
J: TRBJ1-1
size: few
V: TRBV27
length: 14
D: NA

CDR3: CASSLEIGYEQFF
DNA: TGTGCCAGCAGCTTAGAAATAGGCTATGAGCAGTTCTTC
J: TRBJ2-1
size: NA
V: TRBV7-6
length: 13
D: NA